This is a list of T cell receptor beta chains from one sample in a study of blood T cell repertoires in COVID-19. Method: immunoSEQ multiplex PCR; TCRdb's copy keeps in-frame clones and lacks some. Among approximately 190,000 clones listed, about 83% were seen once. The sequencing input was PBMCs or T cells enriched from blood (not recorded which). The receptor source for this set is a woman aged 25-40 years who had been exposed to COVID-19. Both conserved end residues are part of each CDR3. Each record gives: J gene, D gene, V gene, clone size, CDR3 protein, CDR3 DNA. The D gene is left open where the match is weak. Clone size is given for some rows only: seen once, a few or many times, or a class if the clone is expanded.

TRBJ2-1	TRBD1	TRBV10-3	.	CAISESMGTGGPNEQFF	TGTGCCATCAGTGAGTCTATGGGGACAGGGGGCCCAAATGAGCAGTTCTTC
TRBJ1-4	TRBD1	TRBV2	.	CASRDRGSEKLFF	TGTGCCAGCCGAGACAGGGGTTCAGAAAAACTGTTTTTT
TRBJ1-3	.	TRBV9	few	CASSAGQGSGNTIYF	TGTGCCAGCAGCGCAGGGCAGGGGTCTGGAAACACCATATATTTT
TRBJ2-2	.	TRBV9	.	CASAGREWDGELFF	TGTGCCAGCGCGGGCCGAGAGTGGGACGGGGAGCTGTTTTTT
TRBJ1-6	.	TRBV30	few	CAWNRQRYNSPLHF	TGTGCCTGGAACCGACAGAGATATAATTCACCCCTCCACTTT
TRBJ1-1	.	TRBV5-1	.	CASSLEWGLNTEAFF	TGCGCCAGCAGCTTGGAATGGGGCCTGAACACTGAAGCTTTCTTT
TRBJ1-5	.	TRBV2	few	CASSETEATRQPQHF	TGTGCCAGCAGTGAAACTGAGGCTACCCGGCAGCCCCAGCATTTT
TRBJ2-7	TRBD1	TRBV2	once	CASSLDRVYDEQYF	TGTGCCAGCAGTTTGGACAGGGTGTACGACGAGCAGTACTTC
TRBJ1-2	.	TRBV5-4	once	CASSSSPPPENYGYTF	TGTGCCAGCAGCTCCTCCCCTCCCCCGGAGAACTATGGCTACACCTTC
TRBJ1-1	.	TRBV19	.	CASSIGGNTEAFF	TGTGCCAGTAGTATAGGAGGGAACACTGAAGCTTTCTTT
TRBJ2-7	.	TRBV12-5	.	CASGLVLGHLSYEQYF	TGTGCTAGTGGTTTGGTATTGGGACACCTCTCCTACGAGCAGTACTTC
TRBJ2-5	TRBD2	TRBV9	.	CASSPPRSSGEETQYF	TGTGCCAGCAGCCCGCCCCGAAGTAGCGGGGAAGAGACCCAGTACTTC
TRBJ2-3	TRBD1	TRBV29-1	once	CSAQDRGSTDTQYF	TGCAGCGCCCAGGACAGGGGGAGCACAGATACGCAGTATTTT
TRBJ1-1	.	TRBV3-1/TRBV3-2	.	CASSQKGAGRTEAFF	TGTGCCAGCAGCCAAAAAGGGGCAGGGCGCACTGAAGCTTTCTTT
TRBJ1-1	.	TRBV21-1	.	CASSKAMDRGRVTEAFF	TGTGCCAGCAGCAAAGCCATGGACAGGGGGCGCGTTACTGAAGCTTTCTTT
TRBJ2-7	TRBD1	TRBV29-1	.	CSARTHRDRGIYEQYF	TGCAGCGCTAGGACTCACCGGGACAGGGGTATTTACGAGCAGTACTTC
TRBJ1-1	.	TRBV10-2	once	CASSESLNPGNTEAFF	TGCGCCAGCAGTGAGTCGTTGAATCCAGGAAACACTGAAGCTTTCTTT
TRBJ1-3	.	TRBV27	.	CASSLDSLSGNTIYF	TGTGCCAGCAGTTTAGACAGTCTCTCTGGAAACACCATATATTTT
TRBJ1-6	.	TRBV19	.	CASSLELDSYSPLHF	TGTGCCAGTAGTCTCGAATTGGACAGTTATTCACCCCTCCACTTT
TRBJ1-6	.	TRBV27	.	CASSLYAGFSPLHF	TGTGCCAGCAGTTTATACGCAGGCTTTTCACCCCTCCACTTT
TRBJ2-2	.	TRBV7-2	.	CASGSVNTGELFF	TGTGCCAGCGGCTCAGTTAACACCGGGGAGCTGTTTTTT
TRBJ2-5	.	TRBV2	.	CASSEALGETQYF	TGTGCCAGCAGTGAAGCGCTTGGCGAGACCCAGTACTTC
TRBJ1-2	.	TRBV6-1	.	CASSEGRVGGYTF	TGTGCCAGCAGTGAAGGCAGGGTAGGAGGCTACACCTTC
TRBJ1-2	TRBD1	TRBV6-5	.	CASSYSTRGQAYGYTF	TGTGCCAGCAGTTACTCGACCAGGGGGCAAGCCTATGGCTACACCTTC
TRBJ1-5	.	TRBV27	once	CASSLGEHQPQHF	TGTGCCAGCAGTTTAGGGGAGCATCAGCCCCAGCATTTT
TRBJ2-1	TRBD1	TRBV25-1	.	CASVTGTGYYNEQFF	TGTGCCAGCGTTACCGGGACAGGGTATTACAATGAGCAGTTCTTC